Presented here are 18 T cell receptor beta chains from one specimen sequenced in a study of CD8+ T cells in alopecia areata. The authors extracted RNA and reverse transcribed it into cDNA as the sequencing template. Sequenced by immunoSEQ multiplex PCR; TCRdb stores in-frame clones only, minus some. This sample yields around 150,000 clones, of which 50% to 70% are seen a single time; roughly 0.99% belongs to the top ten. Treatment given: oral pan-JAK inhibitor, 5-10 mg twice daily. The sequencing here drew on CD4+ T cells sorted from blood, taken at week 4, from a patient treated with tofacitinib. The receptors here all came from a human donor with alopecia areata.

The chain uses TRBV15 and TRBJ1-6, with D tentatively TRBD1 (5 bases). This CDR3 region has 17 residues. Deletions cut 1 base from V and 7 bases from J, with 17 bases between. Germline V gene lookup returns CDR1 LNHNV and CDR2 YYDKDF (reference sequence). This chain's CDR3 is CATSRVGLRGGNSPLHF. The CDR3 DNA sequence: TGTGCCACCAGCAGAGTTGGACTCCGGGGCGGGAATTCACCCCTCCACTTT.

The chain employs TRBV25-1 and TRBJ1-3; D gene ambiguous. The CDR3 covers 17 residues. The V end was cut by 1 base, the J end by 0 bases, with 13 bases between. The V gene's germline CDR1 is MGHDK and CDR2 SYGVNS. For the CDR3, the DNA is TGTGCCAGCAGTGAATTAGATTTTACGAGCTCTGGAAACACCATATATTTT. Its protein is CASSELDFTSSGNTIYF.

This rearrangement joins TRBV29-1 to TRBJ2-5, with TRBD2 matching 9 bases. The J call is in doubt because the DNA end fits TRBJ2-7 better. The CDR3 is 14 residues long. Looked up from germline, CDR1 is SQVTM and CDR2 is ANQGSEA. CDR3 in DNA: TGCAGCGTTGCCGGCGGGGGGGCCAGCTACGAGCAGTACTTC. It encodes CSVAGGGASYEQYF.

The chain carries TRBV2 and TRBJ1-2; D gene ambiguous. Germline lookup yields CDR1 SNHLY and CDR2 FYNNEI. This CDR3 spans 14 amino acids. The V gene lost 1 base and the J gene lost 2 bases, with 8 bases spanning the gap. Here the CDR3 DNA reads TGTGCCAGCAGTGAAGGTGGCGGGAACTATGGCTACACCTTC. Its protein product is CASSEGGGNYGYTF.

The chain joins TRBV5-1 to TRBJ2-7; 8 nucleotides agree with TRBD2. CDR3 size: 14 residues. V shed 3 bases, J shed 2 bases, and the junction held 4 bases outside the gene matches. Germline loops: CDR1 SGHRS, CDR2 YFSETQ. The CDR3 region has the DNA TGCGCCAGCAGCTCTGCGGGAGGAGCCTACGAGCAGTACTTC. Residues: CASSSAGGAYEQYF.

This clone was picked up a small number of times. The J gene is TRBJ2-5, the V gene TRBV29-1, with D possibly being TRBD2 (6 bases). The CDR3 consists of 12 residues. Germline V CDR1 and CDR2: SQVTM, ANQGSEA. V lost 8 bases to trimming and J lost 4 bases, with 14 bases between them. The CDR3 region has the DNA TGCAGCACCCAGGCGGGGTCAGAGACCCAGTACTTC. Translation gives CSTQAGSETQYF.

This clone appeared once. The CDR3 sequence is CASRTSGGQETQYF. The CDR3 DNA follows: TGTGCCAGCAGGACTAGCGGGGGACAAGAGACCCAGTACTTC. This chain links TRBV7-2 with TRBJ2-5, with 12 bases aligning to TRBD2. The CDR3 consists of 14 residues. J was trimmed by 2 bases and V by 6 bases; bases with no gene match: 1. Per the germline V gene, CDR1 is SGHTA and CDR2 is FQGNSA.

In its sample, this clone was seen a few times. The gene calls are TRBV29-1 and TRBJ2-5; D remains ambiguous. This CDR3 is built from 12 residues. Deletions cut 6 bases from V and 5 bases from J, with 13 bases between. Germline loops: CDR1 SQVTM, CDR2 ANQGSEA. DNA of the CDR3: TGCAGCGTCGAGTGGGCCAGGGAGACCCAGTACTTC. Translation gives CSVEWARETQYF.

V gene TRBV29-1 combines with J gene TRBJ1-1; tentative D call: TRBD1 (5 bases). V was shortened by 4 bases and J by 4 bases, with 13 bases between the two germline ends. The CDR3 consists of 13 residues. CDR1 is SQVTM and CDR2 is ANQGSEA in the germline V gene. CDR3 coding DNA: TGCAGCGTTGGGCGGGGCGGTGGCACTGAAGCTTTCTTT. Protein sequence: CSVGRGGGTEAFF.

The chain links TRBV5-1 to TRBJ1-3; a weak D match, TRBD1 (5 bases). The CDR3 has 15 residues. The germline V and J ends were trimmed by 4 bases and 0 bases, with 11 bases remaining between them. Germline V gene data show CDR1 as SGHRS and CDR2 as YFSETQ. For the CDR3, the DNA is TGCGCCAGCAGCAGAGGGACCGACTCTGGAAACACCATATATTTT. Translating gives CASSRGTDSGNTIYF.

The chain employs TRBV6-6 and TRBJ2-3, with D unclear. Trimming shortened V by 7 bases and J by 1 base, and 9 bases separated the two germline ends. This CDR3 contains 13 residues. Germline loops: CDR1 MNHNY, CDR2 SVGAGI (reference sequence). CDR3 region: CASNGGGTDTQYF. DNA of the CDR3: TGTGCCAGCAATGGCGGCGGCACAGATACGCAGTATTTT.

The chain carries TRBV30 and TRBJ1-2; D is perhaps TRBD1 (5 bases). V lost 0 bases to trimming and J lost 7 bases, with 15 bases between them. Germline loops: CDR1 GTSNPN, CDR2 SVGIG (reference sequence). CDR3 size: 14 residues. CDR3 DNA sequence: TGTGCCTGGAGTGTTCGGGGGAGGCCCCTTGGCTACACCTTC. As protein: CAWSVRGRPLGYTF.

The V gene is TRBV6-5, the J gene TRBJ1-1, with D possibly being TRBD1 (5 bases). Trimming cost V 1 base and J 7 bases, with 13 bases left between them. Germline assignment: CDR1 MNHEY and CDR2 SVGAGI. The CDR3 length is 14 residues. The CDR3 loop is CASSYFGAVSEAFF. The CDR3 DNA follows: TGTGCCAGCAGTTACTTCGGGGCAGTGAGTGAAGCTTTCTTT.

With regard to this clone: The sample has other DNA sequences that encode this CDR3 too. The V call is TRBV29-1, the J call TRBJ2-3; 10 nucleotides line up with TRBD1. CDR1 is SQVTM and CDR2 is ANQGSEA in the germline V gene. This CDR3 is 14 amino acids long. Trimming removed 1 base from V and 3 bases from J; junction bases left unmatched: 1. CDR3 nucleotides: TGCAGCGTTGAAGGGGACAGGGGAACAGATACGCAGTATTTT. Translated: CSVEGDRGTDTQYF.

This clone was found a few times. The genes are TRBV29-1 and TRBJ2-5; perhaps TRBD2 as D (5 bases). The germline V gene has CDR1 SQVTM and CDR2 ANQGSEA. Trimming removed 4 bases from V and 10 bases from J, with 10 bases in between. The CDR3 consists of 10 residues. Here the CDR3 reads CSVAPGDQYF. CDR3 nucleotides: TGCAGCGTTGCCCCCGGGGACCAGTACTTC.

V usage is TRBV7-9 and J usage is TRBJ2-7; D is unresolved. This CDR3 contains 14 residues. The germline CDR1 and CDR2 sequences are SEHNR and FQNEAQ (reference sequence). V was trimmed by 1 base and J by 3 bases, leaving 10 bases between them. The CDR3 is CASSLGPLVYEQYF. CDR3 DNA: TGTGCCAGCAGCTTAGGCCCCCTGGTCTACGAGCAGTACTTC.

The V and J genes are TRBV2 and TRBJ2-4; D is possibly TRBD1 or TRBD2 (5 bases each). The CDR3 loop spans 17 amino acids. CDR1 and CDR2 (germline): SNHLY, FYNNEI. The germline V and J ends were trimmed by 1 base and 0 bases, with 13 bases remaining between them. In DNA, the CDR3 is TGTGCCAGCAGTGAAGGGGGACGGCGACTAGCCAAAAACATTCAGTACTTC. Its protein is CASSEGGRRLAKNIQYF.

In its sample, this clone was seen once. The chain uses TRBV5-4 and TRBJ1-2; the D is unclear. In germline, CDR1 is SGHNT, CDR2 YYREEE (reference sequence). The CDR3 totals 14 residues. Trimming left V 0 bases short and J 8 bases short, with 14 bases between. The CDR3 region has the DNA TGTGCCAGCAGCTTGGAGGGCCTCCTGCAGGGCTACACCTTC. Translated: CASSLEGLLQGYTF.